This TCR beta chain was profiled in a study of glioma-infiltrating T cells. The iRepertoire nested amplicon-rescue multiplex PCR amplified TCR alpha and beta CDR3s from RNA. TCRdb re-derived calls from the multiplex PCR reads in MiXCR, one entry per CDR3 protein. The sample carries fewer than 200,000 distinct CDR3 sequences, about 32% recorded once. In its sample, this clonotype was seen many times. This CDR3 spans 16 amino acids. Trimming took off 5 bases at V and 6 bases at J, with 20 bases between the two ends. CDR1 SGHTA and CDR2 FQGNSA come from the germline V gene. The sequenced sample was glioma tissue, nonneoplastic brain tissue, or PBMCs (not recorded which). This receptor was obtained from a human donor with low-grade glioma or glioblastoma, undergoing nonglioma brain surgery, or in good health (not recorded which). The chain uses TRBV7-2 and TRBJ1-5; D is possibly TRBD1 (6 bases). The chain's CDR3 is CASSLPGAIRGQPQHF. Here the CDR3 DNA reads TGTGCCAGCAGCCTTCCAGGGGCCATAAGGGGTCAGCCCCAGCATTTT.